This record covers a single TCR beta chain. The clone's antigen remains unknown. The input lacks base qualities; no much larger clone sits a single base away. The data originate from a study of siplizumab effects on memory and regulatory T cells (dated by TCRdb to between 2018 and 2021). Notes on the research overall: The study looked at the effect of siplizumab, an anti-CD2 antibody, on alloreactive T-cell subsets in allogeneic mixed lymphocyte reactions made from human PBMCs. Beyond this particular receptor, the publication reports: Sequences below about 10^-5 frequency were poorly captured, so only a minor fraction of alloreactive clones could be mapped to unstimulated subsets. Siplizumab significantly reduced the cumulative frequency of alloreactive sequences traceable to unstimulated CD4+ memory T cells. Whether proliferating Tregs from siplizumab cultures actually had suppressive function was not functionally confirmed. Unstimulated naive T cells appeared more diverse than memory T cells, and naive cells seemed to contribute substantially to the alloresponse. In reactions with siplizumab, an average of roughly 70% of mappable alloreactive CD4+ clones were Treg-derived, compared with 25% to 30% in control reactions. About 80-96% of proliferating CD4+ or CD8+ clones could not be given a naive or memory phenotype.

CDR1 SEHNR and CDR2 FQNEAQ were looked up in the germline V gene (reference sequence). V was cut back by 5 bases and J by 4 bases, leaving a gap of 9 bases between them. From cysteine to phenylalanine, the CDR3 is 13 amino acids long. Only the CDR3 region is kept as DNA, spanning 39 bases read in frame from base 1. Sorted unstimulated T cells, along with proliferating T cells recovered from mixed lymphocyte reactions, underwent TCRbeta CDR3 sequencing. Fresh whole blood from ten to eleven HLA-typed healthy donors served as the source for isolating PBMCs. The method behind the library was the immunoSEQ multiplex PCR assay. Some 1.1 x 10^5 TCR templates per sample were assayed on the deep sequencing platform. Genomic DNA extracted from sorted T cells was the material used for TCRbeta CDR3 sequencing. For the original study's pipeline: The R programming language was used for clonal analysis of TCRbeta CDR3 data. Alloreactive CD4+ and CD8+ clones were identified by comparing unstimulated samples to CFSE-low samples taken after the reaction. Regulatory or non-regulatory origin was assigned to alloreactive CD4+ clones by matching of sequences to sorted unstimulated Treg and non-Treg repertoires. TCRdb provides this immuneACCESS table in a form limited to in-frame rearrangements. Some clones are lacking; in checked studies, under half of them reflect an unresolved V gene, and why the rest are absent is not known. The V and J calls and the clone size are those of that table, but D and trimming were determined from the DNA. This sample lists some 110,000 clones; about 93% were detected once. The ten most abundant clones make up 0.25% to 0.35% of the sample.

The source is a human donor in good health. Sequencing input: CD4+ T cells sorted from blood. In this chain, TRBV7-9 is recombined with TRBJ1-5; TRBD1 is a possible D gene, resting on 5 matching bases. The sequenced DNA: TGTGCCAGCAGCATAGGGGAAAATCAGCCCCAGCATTTT. This yields the protein CASSIGENQPQHF.